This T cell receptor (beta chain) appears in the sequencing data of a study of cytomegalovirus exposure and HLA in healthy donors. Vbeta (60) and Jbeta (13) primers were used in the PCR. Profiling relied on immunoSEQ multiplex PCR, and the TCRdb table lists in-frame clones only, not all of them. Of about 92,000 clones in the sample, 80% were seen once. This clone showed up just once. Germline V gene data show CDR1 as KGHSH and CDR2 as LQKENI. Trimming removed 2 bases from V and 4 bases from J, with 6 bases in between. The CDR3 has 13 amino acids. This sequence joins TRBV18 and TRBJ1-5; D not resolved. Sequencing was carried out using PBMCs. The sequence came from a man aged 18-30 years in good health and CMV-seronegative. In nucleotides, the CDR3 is TGTGCCAGCTCACCAGTTCGTAATCAGCCCCAGCATTTT. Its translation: CASSPVRNQPQHF. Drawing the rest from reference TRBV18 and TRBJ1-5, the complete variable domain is NAGVMQNPRHLVRRRGQEARLRCSPMKGHSHVYWYRQLPEEGLKFMVYLQKENIIDESGMPKERFSAEFPKEGPSILRIQQVVRGDSAAYFCASSPVRNQPQHFGDGTRLSIL.